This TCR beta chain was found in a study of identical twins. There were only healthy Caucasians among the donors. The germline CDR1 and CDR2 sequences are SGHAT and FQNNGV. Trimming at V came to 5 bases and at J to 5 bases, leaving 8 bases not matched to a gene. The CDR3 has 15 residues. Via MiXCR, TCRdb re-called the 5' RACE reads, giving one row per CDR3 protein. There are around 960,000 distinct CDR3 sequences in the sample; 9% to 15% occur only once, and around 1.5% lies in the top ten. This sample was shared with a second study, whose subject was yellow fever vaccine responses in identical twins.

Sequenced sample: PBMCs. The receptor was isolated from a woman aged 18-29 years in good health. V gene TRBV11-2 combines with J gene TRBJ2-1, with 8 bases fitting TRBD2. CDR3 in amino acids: CASSPRGRGDNEQFF. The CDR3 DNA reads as TGTGCCAGCAGCCCCCGAGGGCGGGGGGACAATGAGCAGTTCTTC.